These T cell receptor beta chains were read from a single sample in a study of response to subunit inactivated influenza vaccine. TCRdb re-called the RT-PCR reads through MiXCR, storing one row per CDR3 protein. This sample has 500,000 to 600,000 distinct CDR3 sequences, with approximately 10% found just once. Sequenced here: PBMCs from blood, sampled on the day of vaccination. These receptors were obtained from a man aged 50 or older who received an inactivated influenza vaccine. Each CDR3 is given with its conserved first and last residue.

CASSLGGLEETQYF,14,TRBJ2-5,TRBV7-2
CASSLSGGFYEQYF,14,TRBJ2-7,TRBV4-1
CASSYSIGMNTEAFF,15,TRBJ1-1,TRBV6-5
CASSVSSGAHTGELFF,16,TRBJ2-2,TRBV9
CASSRDLYEQYF,12,TRBJ2-7,TRBV9
CSGDRPKRDQETQYF,15,TRBJ2-5,TRBV29-1
CAISREMAGELFF,13,TRBJ2-2,TRBV10-3
CASRIAWSSYEQYF,14,TRBJ2-7,TRBV27
CASSLGIADTQYF,13,TRBJ2-3,TRBV12-3/TRBV12-4
CASSQEGGNEQFF,13,TRBJ2-1,TRBV3-1
CASSFVLVAGNTIYF,15,TRBJ1-3,TRBV7-6
CASSQESGREQYF,13,TRBJ2-7,TRBV4-2